Sequencing of this TCR beta chain was carried out in a study of regulatory T cells in long-lasting Graves disease. The CDR3 consists of 17 residues. V was shortened by 0 bases and J by 3 bases, with 16 bases between the two germline ends. Looked up from germline, CDR1 is SGHDT and CDR2 is YYEEEE. Noted time point: persistent/refractory GD, antithyroid drugs over 5 years with positive TRAb. PBMC RNA served as the TCR library source. EDTA tubes received approximately 9 milliliters of drawn peripheral blood. Researchers made TCR beta libraries by using iRepertoire HTBI primers and running Arm-PCR on CDR3 regions. TCRdb re-analysed the multiplex PCR reads in MiXCR, keeping a single row per CDR3 protein. Here the sample spans 300,000 to 500,000 distinct CDR3 sequences, about a fifth being singletons.

V is TRBV5-6 and J is TRBJ2-4; a weak D match, TRBD2 (6 bases). The sequence was collected from a female donor with Graves disease. The starting material was peripheral blood mononuclear cells (PBMCs), obtained when the disease was refractory, from a patient treated with antithyroid drugs. The CDR3 spells CASSLAGAGLVKNIQYF. CDR3 bases: TGTGCCAGCAGCTTGGCCGGCGCGGGGCTGGTCAAAAACATTCAGTACTTC.